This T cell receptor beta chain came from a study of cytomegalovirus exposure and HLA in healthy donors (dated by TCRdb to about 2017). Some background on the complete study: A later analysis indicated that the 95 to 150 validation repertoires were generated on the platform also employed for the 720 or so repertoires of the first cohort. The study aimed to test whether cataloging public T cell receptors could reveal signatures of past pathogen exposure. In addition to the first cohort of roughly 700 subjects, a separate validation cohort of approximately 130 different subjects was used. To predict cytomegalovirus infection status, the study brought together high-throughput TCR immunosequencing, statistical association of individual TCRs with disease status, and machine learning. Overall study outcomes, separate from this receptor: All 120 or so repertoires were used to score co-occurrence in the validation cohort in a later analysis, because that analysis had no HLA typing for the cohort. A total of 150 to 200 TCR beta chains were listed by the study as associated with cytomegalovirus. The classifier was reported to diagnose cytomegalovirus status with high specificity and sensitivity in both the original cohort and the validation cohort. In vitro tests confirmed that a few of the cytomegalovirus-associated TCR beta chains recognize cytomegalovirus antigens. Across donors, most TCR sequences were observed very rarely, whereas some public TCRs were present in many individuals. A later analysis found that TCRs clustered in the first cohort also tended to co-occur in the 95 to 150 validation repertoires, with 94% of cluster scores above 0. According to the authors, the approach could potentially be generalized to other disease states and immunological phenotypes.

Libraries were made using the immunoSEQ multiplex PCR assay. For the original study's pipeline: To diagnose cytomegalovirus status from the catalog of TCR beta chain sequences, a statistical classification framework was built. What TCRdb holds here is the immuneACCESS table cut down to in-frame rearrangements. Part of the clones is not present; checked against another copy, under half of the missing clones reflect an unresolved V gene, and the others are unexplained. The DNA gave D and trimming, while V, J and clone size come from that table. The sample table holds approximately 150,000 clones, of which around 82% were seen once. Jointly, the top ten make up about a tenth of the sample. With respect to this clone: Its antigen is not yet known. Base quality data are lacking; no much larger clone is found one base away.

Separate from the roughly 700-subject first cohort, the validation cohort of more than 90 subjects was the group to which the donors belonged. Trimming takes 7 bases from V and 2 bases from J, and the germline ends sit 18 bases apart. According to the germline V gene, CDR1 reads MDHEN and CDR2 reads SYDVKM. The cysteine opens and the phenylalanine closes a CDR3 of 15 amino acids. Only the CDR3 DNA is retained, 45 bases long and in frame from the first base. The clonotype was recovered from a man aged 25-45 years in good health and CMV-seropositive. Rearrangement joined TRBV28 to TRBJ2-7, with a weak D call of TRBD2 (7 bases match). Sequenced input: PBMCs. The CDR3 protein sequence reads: CASNLGGAKAYEQYF. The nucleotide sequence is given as TGTGCCAGCAATCTGGGGGGGGCAAAAGCCTACGAGCAGTACTTC. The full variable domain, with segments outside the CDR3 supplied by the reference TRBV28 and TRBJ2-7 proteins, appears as DVKVTQSSRYLVKRTGEKVFLECVQDMDHENMFWYRQDPGLGLRLIYFSYDVKMKEKGDIPEGYSVSREKKERFSLILESASTNQTSMYLCASNLGGAKAYEQYFGPGTRLTVT.